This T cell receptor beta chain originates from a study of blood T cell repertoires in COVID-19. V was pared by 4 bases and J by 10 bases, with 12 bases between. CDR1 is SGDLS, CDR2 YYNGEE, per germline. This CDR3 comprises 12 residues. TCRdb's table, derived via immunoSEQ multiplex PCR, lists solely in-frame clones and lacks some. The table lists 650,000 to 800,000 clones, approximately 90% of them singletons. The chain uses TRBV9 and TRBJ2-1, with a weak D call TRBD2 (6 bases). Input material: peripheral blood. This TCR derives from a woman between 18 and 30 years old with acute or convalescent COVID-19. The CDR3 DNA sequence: TGTGCCAGCAGCCTCACGGGGGACGAGCAGTTCTTC. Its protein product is CASSLTGDEQFF. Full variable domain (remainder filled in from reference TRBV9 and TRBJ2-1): DSGVTQTPKHLITATGQRVTLRCSPRSGDLSVYWYQQSLDQGLQFLIQYYNGEERAKGNILERFSAQQFPDLHSELNLSSLELGDSALYFCASSLTGDEQFFGPGTRLTVL.